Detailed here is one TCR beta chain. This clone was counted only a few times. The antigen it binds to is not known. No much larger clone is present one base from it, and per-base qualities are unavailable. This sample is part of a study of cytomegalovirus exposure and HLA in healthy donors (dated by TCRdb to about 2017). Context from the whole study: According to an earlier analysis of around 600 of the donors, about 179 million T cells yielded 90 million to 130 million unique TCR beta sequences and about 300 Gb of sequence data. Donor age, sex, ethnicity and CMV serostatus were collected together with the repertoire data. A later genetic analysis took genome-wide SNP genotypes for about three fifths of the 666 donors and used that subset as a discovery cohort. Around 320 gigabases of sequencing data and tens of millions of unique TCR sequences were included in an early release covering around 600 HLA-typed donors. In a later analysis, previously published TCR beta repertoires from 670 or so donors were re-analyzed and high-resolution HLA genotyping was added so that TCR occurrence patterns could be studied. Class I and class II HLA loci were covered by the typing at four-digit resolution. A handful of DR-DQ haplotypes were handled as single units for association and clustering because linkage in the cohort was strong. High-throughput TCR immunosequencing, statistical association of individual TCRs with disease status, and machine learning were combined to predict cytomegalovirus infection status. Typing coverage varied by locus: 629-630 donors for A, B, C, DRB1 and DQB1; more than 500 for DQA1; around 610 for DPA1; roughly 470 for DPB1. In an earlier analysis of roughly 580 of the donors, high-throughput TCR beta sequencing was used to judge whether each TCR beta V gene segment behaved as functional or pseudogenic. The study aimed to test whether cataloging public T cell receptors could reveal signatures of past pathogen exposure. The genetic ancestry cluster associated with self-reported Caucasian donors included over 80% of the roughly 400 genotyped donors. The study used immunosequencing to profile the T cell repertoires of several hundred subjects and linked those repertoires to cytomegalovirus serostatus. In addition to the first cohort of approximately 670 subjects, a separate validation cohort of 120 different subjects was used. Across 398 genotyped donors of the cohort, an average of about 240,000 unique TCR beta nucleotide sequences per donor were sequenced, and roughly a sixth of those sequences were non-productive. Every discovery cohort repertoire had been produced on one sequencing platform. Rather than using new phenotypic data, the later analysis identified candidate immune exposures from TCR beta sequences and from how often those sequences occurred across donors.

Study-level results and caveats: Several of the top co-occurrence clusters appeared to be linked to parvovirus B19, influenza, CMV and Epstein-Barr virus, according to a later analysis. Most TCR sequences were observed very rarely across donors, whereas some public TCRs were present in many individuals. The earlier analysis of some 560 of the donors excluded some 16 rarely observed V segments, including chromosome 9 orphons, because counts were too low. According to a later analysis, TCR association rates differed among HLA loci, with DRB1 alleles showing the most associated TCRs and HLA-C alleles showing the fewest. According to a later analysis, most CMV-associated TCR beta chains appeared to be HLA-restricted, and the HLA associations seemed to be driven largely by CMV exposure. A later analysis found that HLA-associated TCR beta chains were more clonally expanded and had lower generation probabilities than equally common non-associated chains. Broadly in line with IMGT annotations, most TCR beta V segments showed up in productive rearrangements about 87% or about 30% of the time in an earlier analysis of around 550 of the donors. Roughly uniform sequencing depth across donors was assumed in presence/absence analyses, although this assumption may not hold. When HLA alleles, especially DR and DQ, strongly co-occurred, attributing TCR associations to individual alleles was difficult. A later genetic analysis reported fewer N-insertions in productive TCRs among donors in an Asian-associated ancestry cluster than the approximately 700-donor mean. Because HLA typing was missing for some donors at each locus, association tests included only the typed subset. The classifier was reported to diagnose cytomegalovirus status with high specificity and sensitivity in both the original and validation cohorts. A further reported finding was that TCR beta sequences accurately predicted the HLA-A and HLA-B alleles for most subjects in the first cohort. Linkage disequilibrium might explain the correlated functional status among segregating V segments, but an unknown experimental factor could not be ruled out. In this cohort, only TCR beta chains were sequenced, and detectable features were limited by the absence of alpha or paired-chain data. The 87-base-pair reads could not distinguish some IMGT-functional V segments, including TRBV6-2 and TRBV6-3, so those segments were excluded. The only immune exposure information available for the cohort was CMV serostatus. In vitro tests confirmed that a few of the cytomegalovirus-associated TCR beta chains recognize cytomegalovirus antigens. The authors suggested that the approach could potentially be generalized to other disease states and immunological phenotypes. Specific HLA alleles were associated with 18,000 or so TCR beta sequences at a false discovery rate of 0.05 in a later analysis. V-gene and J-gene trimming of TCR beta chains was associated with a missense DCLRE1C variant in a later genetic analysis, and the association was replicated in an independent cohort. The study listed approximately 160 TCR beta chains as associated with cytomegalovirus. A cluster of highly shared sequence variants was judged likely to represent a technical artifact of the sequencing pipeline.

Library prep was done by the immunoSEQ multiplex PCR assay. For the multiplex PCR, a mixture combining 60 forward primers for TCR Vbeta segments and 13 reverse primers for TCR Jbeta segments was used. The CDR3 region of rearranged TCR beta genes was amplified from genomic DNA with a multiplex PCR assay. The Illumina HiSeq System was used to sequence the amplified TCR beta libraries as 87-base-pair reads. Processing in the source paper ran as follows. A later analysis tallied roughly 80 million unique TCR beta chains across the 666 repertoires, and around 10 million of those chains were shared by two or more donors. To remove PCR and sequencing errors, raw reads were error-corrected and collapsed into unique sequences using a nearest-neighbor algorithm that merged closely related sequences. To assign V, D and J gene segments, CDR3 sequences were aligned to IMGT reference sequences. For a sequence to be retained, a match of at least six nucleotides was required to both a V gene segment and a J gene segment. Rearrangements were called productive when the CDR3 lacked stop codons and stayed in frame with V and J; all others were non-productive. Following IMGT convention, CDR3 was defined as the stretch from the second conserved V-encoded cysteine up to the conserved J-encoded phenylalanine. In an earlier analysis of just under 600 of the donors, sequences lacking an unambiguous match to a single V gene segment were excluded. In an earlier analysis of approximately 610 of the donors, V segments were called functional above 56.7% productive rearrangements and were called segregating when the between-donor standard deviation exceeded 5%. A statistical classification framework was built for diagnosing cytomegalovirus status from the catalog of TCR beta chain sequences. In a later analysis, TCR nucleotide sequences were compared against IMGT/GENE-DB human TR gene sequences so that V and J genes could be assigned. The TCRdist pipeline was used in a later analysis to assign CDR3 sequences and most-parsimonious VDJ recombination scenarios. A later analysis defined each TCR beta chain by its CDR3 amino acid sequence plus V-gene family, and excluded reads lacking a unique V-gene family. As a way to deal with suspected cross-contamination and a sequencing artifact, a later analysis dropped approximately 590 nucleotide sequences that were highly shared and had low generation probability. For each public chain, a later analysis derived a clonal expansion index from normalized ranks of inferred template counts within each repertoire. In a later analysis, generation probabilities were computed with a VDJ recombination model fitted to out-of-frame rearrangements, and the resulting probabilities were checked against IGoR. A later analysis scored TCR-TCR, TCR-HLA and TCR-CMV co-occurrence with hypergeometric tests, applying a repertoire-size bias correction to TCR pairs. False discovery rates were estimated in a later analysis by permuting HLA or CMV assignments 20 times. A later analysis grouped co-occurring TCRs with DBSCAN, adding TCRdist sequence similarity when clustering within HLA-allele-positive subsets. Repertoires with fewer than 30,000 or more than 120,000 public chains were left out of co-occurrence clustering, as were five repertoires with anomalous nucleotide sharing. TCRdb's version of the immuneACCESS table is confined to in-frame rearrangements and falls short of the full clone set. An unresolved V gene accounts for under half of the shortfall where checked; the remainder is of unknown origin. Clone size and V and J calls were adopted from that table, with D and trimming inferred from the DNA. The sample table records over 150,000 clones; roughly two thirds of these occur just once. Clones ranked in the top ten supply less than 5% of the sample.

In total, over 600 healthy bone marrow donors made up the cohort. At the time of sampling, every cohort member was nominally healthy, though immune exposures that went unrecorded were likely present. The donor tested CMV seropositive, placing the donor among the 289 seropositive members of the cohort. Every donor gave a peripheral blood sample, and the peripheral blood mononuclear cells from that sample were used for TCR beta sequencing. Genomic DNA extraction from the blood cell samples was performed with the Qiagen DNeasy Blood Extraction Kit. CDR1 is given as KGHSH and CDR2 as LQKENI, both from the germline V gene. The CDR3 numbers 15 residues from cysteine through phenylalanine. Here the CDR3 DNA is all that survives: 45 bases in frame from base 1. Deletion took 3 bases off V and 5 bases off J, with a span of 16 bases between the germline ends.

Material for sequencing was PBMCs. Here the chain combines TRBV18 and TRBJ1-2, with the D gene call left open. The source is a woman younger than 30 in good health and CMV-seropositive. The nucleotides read TGTGCCAGCTCACCCGACCCCAGACCAGGATATGGCTACACCTTC. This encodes CASSPDPRPGYGYTF.